Each of the 16 T cell receptor beta chains below was sequenced from the same sample in a study of T cells in Graves' hyperthyroidism and ophthalmopathy (dated by TCRdb to between 2017 and 2020). The library was prepared using multiplex PCR. Instrument used: Illumina HiSeq 2000. Amplification of TCR beta CDR3 regions was carried out from RNA transcripts. The TCR CDR3 was subjected to a first round of RT-PCR using the HTBI primer set and the Qiagen OneStep RT-PCR kit. The public reads were run again by TCRdb, first through fastp at Q25 and then through MiXCR, and only productive beta chains were kept. For every CDR3 protein sequence, its rows merge into one entry that carries the most common genes and DNA. This sample is represented by approximately 640,000 distinct CDR3 sequences; 15% to 20% of them were singletons. The ten largest clonotypes hold over 3.5% of the sample. Sequenced: blood. Source of these receptors: a woman aged 25 to 39 with Graves' hyperthyroidism.

This clonotype was seen a few times. The chain is built from TRBV20-1 and TRBJ1-1, with 7 bases aligning to TRBD1. This CDR3 is built from 18 residues. Germline trimming cut 1 base from V and 0 bases from J; bases unmatched to any gene: 14. The germline gives CDR1 DFQATT, CDR2 SNEGSKA (reference sequence). The DNA of the CDR3 is TGCAGTGCTAGAGGTCGTAGGGGGCGAGTTGGCATGAACACTGAAGCTTTCTTT. Its translation is CSARGRRGRVGMNTEAFF.

There are many counts of this clonotype. The chain joins TRBV20-1 to TRBJ2-1; 15 bases line up with TRBD2. Per the germline V gene, CDR1 is DFQATT and CDR2 is SNEGSKA (reference sequence). The CDR3 consists of 19 residues. With V trimmed by 3 bases and J by 7 bases, 16 bases remained unmatched. The CDR3 spells CSARRGGTSGRPSWNEQFF. The CDR3 DNA follows: TGCAGTGCTAGGAGAGGGGGGACTAGCGGGAGGCCCTCCTGGAATGAGCAGTTCTTC.

In this sample, this clonotype turned up many times. CDR3 in amino acids: CASKMTGSFYGYTF. The CDR3 DNA reads as TGTGCCAGCAAAATGACAGGGTCCTTCTATGGCTACACCTTC. The gene calls are TRBV12-3 or TRBV12-4 and TRBJ1-2; 7 positions match TRBD1. V lost 7 bases and J lost 4; bases outside the gene matches: 9. The CDR3 is made up of 14 amino acids.

This clonotype came up many times. The CDR3 loop reads CASSLRGGSGYTF. CDR3 in DNA: TGTGCCAGCAGCCTCAGGGGAGGAAGTGGCTACACCTTC. The gene calls are TRBV13 and TRBJ1-2; a weak D match, TRBD1 (6 bases). Germline CDR1 is PRHDT and CDR2 is FYEKMQ (reference sequence). This CDR3 spans 13 amino acids. V was clipped by 5 bases and J by 7 bases, with 14 bases between them.

This clonotype was seen ten or more times. The chain has TRBV28 and TRBJ2-1; D is unclear. V gave up 6 bases and J gave up 0 bases, with 12 bases separating them. Looked up from germline, CDR1 is MDHEN and CDR2 is SYDVKM. This CDR3 is 15 amino acids long. The CDR3 coding sequence is TGTGCCAGCAGCATAACTCAGAGCTCCTACAATGAGCAGTTCTTC. Amino acids: CASSITQSSYNEQFF.

The chain combines TRBV11-2 with TRBJ2-5, with D perhaps matching TRBD2 (9 bases). Deletions cut 5 bases from V and 1 base from J, with 17 bases between. The CDR3 totals 16 residues. From germline, CDR1 is SGHAT and CDR2 FQNNGV. CDR3 coding DNA: TGTGCCAGCAGCCAGGGGGCGGGAGGGCCCCAAGAGACCCAGTACTTC. Its protein product is CASSQGAGGPQETQYF.

This clonotype was observed a few times. This chain connects TRBV12-3 or TRBV12-4 to TRBJ2-3; TRBD2 matches at 13 bases. The CDR3 is 17 amino acids. V was pared by 0 bases and J by 4 bases, with 4 bases of the junction left unmatched. The CDR3 DNA is TGTGCCAGCAGTTTAGCTCGACTAGCGGGAGGTTCAGATACGCAGTATTTT. Amino acid sequence: CASSLARLAGGSDTQYF.

This clonotype was picked up many times. The CDR3 DNA reads as TGTGCCAGCAGTTGGGGACTAGCGAGCTCCTACGAGCAGTACTTC. It yields the protein CASSWGLASSYEQYF. This sequence joins TRBV27 and TRBJ2-7; TRBD2 matches at 10 bases. Germline assignment: CDR1 MNHEY and CDR2 SMNVEV (reference sequence). This CDR3 has 15 residues. V trimming: 4 bases; J trimming: 0 bases; junction bases outside the gene matches: 3.

This clonotype was counted only a few times. The rearrangement links TRBV2 to TRBJ1-5; weak D call: TRBD1 (5 bases). The V and J ends lost 6 bases and 9 bases respectively, with 21 bases between them. The germline V gene has CDR1 SNHLY and CDR2 FYNNEI. This CDR3 is built from 15 residues. CDR3 amino acids: CASSASNGGVRPQHF. The DNA of the CDR3 is TGTGCCAGCAGCGCTAGCAACGGGGGGGTGAGGCCCCAGCATTTT. The whole variable domain, remainder taken from reference TRBV2 and TRBJ1-5, is EPEVTQTPSHQVTQMGQEVILRCVPISNHLYFYWYRQILGQKVEFLVSFYNNEISEKSEIFDDQFSVERPDGSNFTLKIRSTKLEDSAMYFCASSASNGGVRPQHFGDGTRLSIL.

The table lists this clonotype with many counts. The V call is TRBV7-2, the J call TRBJ2-1; 10 nucleotides agree with TRBD2. V lost 3 bases, J lost 4 bases, and 6 bases stayed unmatched. Germline assignment: CDR1 SGHTA and CDR2 FQGNSA. This CDR3 has 16 residues. The CDR3 protein is CASSFRGLALYNEQFF. The CDR3, as DNA: TGTGCCAGCAGCTTTAGGGGACTAGCGTTATACAATGAGCAGTTCTTC.

There are a few counts of this clonotype. J is TRBJ1-4 and V is TRBV11-2; weak D call: TRBD1 (5 bases). Germline V gives CDR1 SGHAT, CDR2 FQNNGV. This CDR3 contains 17 residues. Trimming stripped 4 bases from V and 5 bases from J, with 20 bases between. The CDR3 region has the DNA TGTGCCAGCAGCTCTCAGCCCCCGGGACGTATAAATGAAAAACTGTTTTTT. Translating it yields CASSSQPPGRINEKLFF.

The rearrangement links TRBV5-6 to TRBJ2-7; 7 bases are a match to TRBD2. CDR1 and CDR2 (germline): SGHDT, YYEEEE. Germline trimming cut 4 bases from V and 2 bases from J; bases unmatched to any gene: 12. The CDR3 spans 16 residues. CDR3 residues: CASSPNSGGSTYEQYF. The DNA for the CDR3 is TGTGCCAGCAGCCCAAACTCCGGGGGGTCTACCTACGAGCAGTACTTC. Based on the CDR3 plus reference TRBV5-6 and TRBJ2-7, the full variable domain is DAGVTQSPTHLIKTRGQQVTLRCSPKSGHDTVSWYQQALGQGPQFIFQYYEEEERQRGNFPDRFSGHQFPNYSSELNVNALLLGDSALYLCASSPNSGGSTYEQYFGPGTRLTVT.

This clonotype appeared many times. V and J are TRBV12-3 or TRBV12-4 and TRBJ2-1; D is ambiguous. The CDR3 sequence is 13 residues long. Trimming shortened V by 2 bases and J by 10 bases, and 12 bases separated the two germline ends. The CDR3 spells CASSLNQRTEQFF. DNA for the CDR3: TGTGCCAGCAGTTTAAATCAACGTACCGAGCAGTTCTTC.

Ten or more counts support this clonotype. This chain links TRBV20-1 with TRBJ2-7, with 11 bases aligning to TRBD2. V was clipped by 3 bases and J by 5 bases; unmatched bases: 3. This CDR3 is 13 amino acids long. Germline V gene sequence: CDR1 DFQATT, CDR2 SNEGSKA (reference sequence). Here the CDR3 DNA reads TGCAGTGCTAGCGGGACTAGCGGTAACGAGCAGTACTTC. Translated, it gives CSASGTSGNEQYF.

This clonotype was counted a single time. This rearrangement joins TRBV18 to TRBJ2-1, with 8 nucleotides matching TRBD2. Trimming at V came to 0 bases and at J to 3 bases, leaving 4 bases not matched to a gene. From germline, CDR1 is KGHSH and CDR2 LQKENI. The CDR3 extends over 16 amino acids. The CDR3, as DNA: TGTGCCAGCTCACCACCGTCGGGACTAGGCTACAATGAGCAGTTCTTC. Amino acids: CASSPPSGLGYNEQFF.

This clonotype was recorded at least ten times. The genes are TRBV12-3 or TRBV12-4 and TRBJ2-3, with TRBD2 identical over 9 bases. V shed 3 bases and J 5 bases; nucleotides not matched to a gene: 9. The CDR3 runs 16 residues. The CDR3 region has the DNA TGTGCCAGCAGTTTTATGGCGGGAGGGCGTCAAGATACGCAGTATTTT. This gives the protein CASSFMAGGRQDTQYF.